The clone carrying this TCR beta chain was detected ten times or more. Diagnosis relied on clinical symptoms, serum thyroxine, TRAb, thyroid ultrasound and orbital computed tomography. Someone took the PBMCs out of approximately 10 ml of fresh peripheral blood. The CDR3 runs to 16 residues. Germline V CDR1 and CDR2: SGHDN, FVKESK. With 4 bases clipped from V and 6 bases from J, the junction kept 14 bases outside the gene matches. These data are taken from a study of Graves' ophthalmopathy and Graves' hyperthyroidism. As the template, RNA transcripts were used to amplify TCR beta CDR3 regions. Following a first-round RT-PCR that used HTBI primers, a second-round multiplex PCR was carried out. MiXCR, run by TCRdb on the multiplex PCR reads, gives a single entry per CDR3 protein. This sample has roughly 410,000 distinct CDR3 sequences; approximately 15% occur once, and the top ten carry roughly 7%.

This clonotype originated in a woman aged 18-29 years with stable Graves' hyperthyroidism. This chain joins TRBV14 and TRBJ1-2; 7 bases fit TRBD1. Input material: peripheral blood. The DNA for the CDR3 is TGTGCCAGCAGCCCCACCCTCTATGACAGGGCGAATGGCTACACCTTC. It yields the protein CASSPTLYDRANGYTF.